The 14 T cell receptor beta chains given below trace back to one sample, sequenced in a study of Ad26.COV2.S vaccination and SARS-CoV-2 variants. Measured with immunoSEQ multiplex PCR; TCRdb has only the in-frame clones, and not every one. Among 400,000 to 450,000 clones, around 90% were seen once, and the ten largest hold roughly 4%. Sample treatment: about 20 received Ad26.COV2.S at low or high dose, single or two shots; 5 received placebo; per-sample allocation not given. The investigators took samples on day 63 after the first vaccine or placebo injection. This material consisted of peripheral blood, taken in a trial of Ad26.COV2.S vaccine versus placebo. The receptors were sampled from a person between 18 and 65 years old who received the Ad26.COV2.S COVID-19 vaccine or a placebo.

The V call is TRBV5-8, the J call TRBJ1-1, with D uncertain. This CDR3 has 14 residues. The germline V gene has CDR1 SGHTS and CDR2 YDEGEE. The ends were cut back, 2 bases at V and 1 base at J, with 9 bases in the middle. The CDR3 protein is CASSFGSGNTEAFF. In nucleotides, the CDR3 is TGTGCCAGCAGCTTTGGGTCAGGGAACACTGAAGCTTTCTTT.

The chain uses TRBV6-5 and TRBJ1-2; no definite D call. From germline, CDR1 is MNHEY and CDR2 SVGAGI. The CDR3 loop spans 15 amino acids. V lost 0 bases, J lost 0 bases, and 8 bases lay in between. Written as DNA, the CDR3 is TGTGCCAGCAGTTACTCCGCAGCTTCTAACTATGGCTACACCTTC. This codes for CASSYSAASNYGYTF.

The chain has TRBV5-8 and TRBJ1-2; no clear D. V lost 0 bases and J 6 bases, leaving 6 bases between the germline ends. Per the germline V gene, CDR1 is SGHTS and CDR2 is YDEGEE. This CDR3 has 12 amino acids. The DNA of the CDR3 is TGTGCCAGCAGCTTGGGGGTCGATGGCTACACCTTC. Translated: CASSLGVDGYTF.

The gene calls are TRBV28 and TRBJ2-5; possible D gene TRBD1, 5 bases. Trimming shortened V by 6 bases and J by 9 bases, and 14 bases separated the two germline ends. Germline CDR1 and CDR2: MDHEN and SYDVKM. This CDR3 has 12 amino acids. Here the CDR3 DNA reads TGTGCCAGCAGACCAGGGCCCGCTGCCCAGTACTTC. Its translation is CASRPGPAAQYF.

This sequence joins TRBV6-5 and TRBJ1-1; D gene ambiguous. The CDR3 loop spans 14 amino acids. V lost 0 bases to trimming and J lost 1 base, with 6 bases between them. Germline lookup yields CDR1 MNHEY and CDR2 SVGAGI. As DNA, the CDR3 is TGTGCCAGCAGTTACTCGTACACGAACACTGAAGCTTTCTTT. This codes for CASSYSYTNTEAFF.

The chain links TRBV19 to TRBJ1-5, with D possibly being TRBD1 (5 bases). The germline V and J ends were trimmed by 5 bases and 10 bases, with 18 bases remaining between them. This CDR3 has 14 residues. Germline values: CDR1 LNHDA, CDR2 SQIVND (reference sequence). In DNA form, the CDR3 reads TGTGCCAGTAGTCCTTCGGGACCGCTCCCCCCCCAGCATTTT. This sequence encodes CASSPSGPLPPQHF.

The V and J genes are TRBV19 and TRBJ2-4; D is possibly TRBD1 or TRBD2 (5 bases each). The length of the CDR3 is 17 residues. Germline CDR1 reads LNHDA; CDR2 reads SQIVND (reference sequence). V lost 5 bases to trimming and J lost 1 base, with 18 bases between them. CDR3 nucleotide sequence: TGTGCCAGTAGTCCCGGGACCAGGGTGGGGGCCAAAAACATTCAGTACTTC. This translates into CASSPGTRVGAKNIQYF.

The rearrangement links TRBV5-6 to TRBJ2-5; a weak D match, TRBD2 (5 bases). In germline, CDR1 is SGHDT, CDR2 YYEEEE. V lost 1 base, J lost 2 bases, and 15 bases lay in between. The CDR3 spans 16 residues. The CDR3 DNA sequence: TGTGCCAGCAGCTTGTTTGTGGAGAGGGCTCAAGAGACCCAGTACTTC. This codes for CASSLFVERAQETQYF.

The chain couples TRBV13 to TRBJ2-7, with 8 bases aligning to TRBD2. CDR1 and CDR2 from the germline V gene are PRHDT and FYEKMQ (reference sequence). V shed 4 bases, J shed 3 bases, and the junction held 8 bases outside the gene matches. The CDR3 consists of 15 residues. In DNA form, the CDR3 reads TGTGCCAGCAGCTCAATAGCGGGGCCCTACTACGAGCAGTACTTC. Its translation: CASSSIAGPYYEQYF.

The V and J genes are TRBV18 and TRBJ2-3; tentatively, D is TRBD1 or TRBD2 (5 bases each). The CDR3 consists of 12 residues. CDR1 is KGHSH, CDR2 LQKENI, per germline. V was trimmed by 4 bases and J by 4 bases, leaving 6 bases between them. CDR3 sequence reads: CASSQGPDTQYF. In DNA, the CDR3 is TGTGCCAGCTCACAGGGACCAGATACGCAGTATTTT.

The chain is built from TRBV7-9 and TRBJ1-5; D ambiguous. The V and J ends lost 8 bases and 8 bases respectively, with 22 bases between them. Germline V gene data show CDR1 as SEHNR and CDR2 as FQNEAQ (reference sequence). This CDR3 region has 15 residues. The CDR3 nucleotides are TGTGCCAGCGCCCCCTACATCTCCGGAATGGAGCCCCAGCATTTT. This encodes CASAPYISGMEPQHF.

The rearrangement uses TRBV30 and TRBJ2-7; D is unclear. V was trimmed by 2 bases and J by 0 bases, leaving 23 bases between them. CDR3 length equals 18 residues. The germline V gene has CDR1 GTSNPN and CDR2 SVGIG (reference sequence). CDR3 amino acids: CAWSSMFLTLGLSYEQYF. The CDR3 coding sequence is TGTGCCTGGAGTTCGATGTTTTTGACCCTCGGGCTCTCCTACGAGCAGTACTTC.

This chain links TRBV7-2 with TRBJ1-2; D is possibly TRBD1 (5 bases). The germline V and J ends were trimmed by 5 bases and 3 bases, with 10 bases remaining between them. Germline V CDR1 and CDR2: SGHTA, FQGNSA. The CDR3 has 13 residues. The CDR3 region is CASSMRGDYGYTF. The CDR3 nucleotides read TGTGCCAGCAGCATGAGGGGCGACTATGGCTACACCTTC.

This chain links TRBV7-8 with TRBJ2-7, with D tentatively TRBD2 (6 bases). Trimming cost V 1 base and J 7 bases, with 14 bases left between them. This CDR3 comprises 14 residues. The V gene's germline CDR1 is SGHVS and CDR2 FQNEAQ. CDR3 DNA sequence: TGTGCCAGCAGCTTAGGACTAGATGGGTGGGAGCAGTACTTC. Its protein is CASSLGLDGWEQYF.